This T cell receptor (beta chain) is drawn from a study of molecular identifiers for immune sequencing clone quantification (dated by TCRdb to the late 2010s). Background for the entire study: For a replicate experiment, RNA from 20,000 or 100,000 naive CD8 T cells was divided into five aliquots, and four of the five aliquots were sequenced. The study was a methods study using CD8 T cells to benchmark molecular-identifier clustering-based TCR repertoire sequencing (MIDCIRS) and TCR RNA copy counting.

Points the paper makes about the study in general: Spiked-in Jurkat TCR RNA equivalent to a single cell was reported to be detectable even among 850,000 to 1,000,000 naive CD8 T cells. Spiked-in Jurkat TCR RNA (approximately 10 copies' worth), which is not part of the donor repertoire, was contained in the naive libraries. Highly expanded clone sizes could be underestimated because identical TCR molecules may share a barcode. Modeling indicated roughly 3.3 TCR RNA copies recovered per cell, compared with around 9.8 by digital PCR, which implies a capture efficiency of approximately 31%. When barcode sub-clustering was not used, chimeric consensus sequences inflated TCR diversity, with chimeras reaching as high as 47%. In CMV-specific effector cells, over 97% of molecules were held by clones above 20 RNA copies, whereas under 1% of molecules were held by such clones in naive cells.

The library was prepared using PCR. The listed sequencing device is NextSeq 500. Bulk TCR libraries were generated as previously described, with the TCR primers listed in Table S5 used. Total RNA was purified with the Qiagen AllPrep DNA/RNA kit. Before any analysis, reads coming from multiple sequencing runs of the same library were combined into one pool. Concerning the study's data processing: Reads were retained only if the reads had an exact TCR constant sequence, and the retained reads were trimmed to 150 nt and grouped according to their 12-nt molecular barcodes. Reads in each barcode group were sub-clustered using a 15% Levenshtein threshold, and a quality-weighted consensus sequence was built for each RNA molecule. Non-functional sequences were discarded, and so were lower-count sequences lying one edit away from another sequence. Barcode sub-clusters with fewer than 20% of the maximum read count were removed, based on fitting two negative binomial distributions. The public reads were quality trimmed at Q25 with fastp and then assembled into clones with MiXCR by TCRdb, keeping productive beta chains. Every distinct CDR3 protein forms one entry, paired with its most common genes and DNA. The V and J calls come from TCRdb's annotation, not from the publication. For this sample the table gives about 630,000 distinct CDR3 sequences, of which about 25% were detected only once. 0.75% to 0.8% of the sample lies in the top ten.

This clonotype appeared many times. It lacks a known antigen. It has no much larger one-base neighbor in the sample; base qualities were not kept. Libraries of naive CD8 T cells were built from approximately 22,000 to 940,000 sorted cells, with 10%, 30% or 50% of the purified RNA used. Naive CD8 T cells were FACS-sorted as CD8+CD4-CCR7+CD45RA+ on a BD FACSAria II into RLT Plus buffer. Detection sensitivity was tested by spiking Jurkat RNA equal to over 8 TCR copies' worth into samples containing about 17,000-1,000,000 naive CD8 T cells. CD8 T cells were enriched with RosetteSep CD8+ T Cell Enrichment Cocktail and Ficoll-Paque, followed by ACK red cell lysis. From its cysteine to its phenylalanine, the CDR3 spans 14 amino acids. Only the CDR3 DNA is retained, 42 bases long and in frame from the first base. CDR1 and CDR2 are read off the germline V gene (reference sequence) as MNHEY and SMNVEV. Compared with germline, V lacks 6 bases and J lacks 6 bases; bases without a gene match: 8.

The origin of this receptor is a human donor in good health. Some libraries in this study had Jurkat cell RNA spiked in. The sample consisted of naive CD8+ T cells from blood, with Jurkat cell RNA spiked in. The label giving this sample's cell subset or site can be read as: FACS-sorted CD8+CD4-CCR7+CD45RA+ naive T cells. The chain is assembled from TRBV27 and TRBJ2-7; 10 central bases correspond to TRBD1. CDR3 protein: CASSPGTGVGEQYF. Here is the DNA: TGTGCCAGCAGCCCCGGGACAGGGGTAGGCGAGCAGTACTTC.